Listed here are 14 T cell receptor beta chains from one sample, sequenced in a study of blood T cells in healthy people across ages. Next came a second PCR, run for roughly 7 to 12 cycles, which used a sample-barcoded 5' primer along with a J-beta primer mix. MiXCR, applied by TCRdb to the 5' RACE reads, yields one record per CDR3 protein. The table shows over 550,000 distinct CDR3 sequences, with about 30% occurring only once. The sample was blood. Receptor source: a woman older than 75 in good health.

This clonotype appeared many times. The V and J genes are TRBV6-5 and TRBJ1-5; D unresolved. From germline, CDR1 is MNHEY and CDR2 SVGAGI. V shed 5 bases and J shed 3 bases, with 14 bases lying between them. The CDR3 is 15 residues long. The CDR3 coding sequence is TGTGCCAGCAGTGCTCGGGCGGACCTCAATCAGCCCCAGCATTTT. It encodes CASSARADLNQPQHF.

This chain uses TRBV19 with TRBJ2-2; D is possibly TRBD2 (6 bases). The CDR3 sequence is 18 residues long. Germline V gives CDR1 LNHDA, CDR2 SQIVND (reference sequence). Deletions cut 7 bases from V and 3 bases from J, with 24 bases between. CDR3 loop: CASTRDGVGGSDTGELFF. In DNA form, the CDR3 reads TGTGCCAGTACTAGGGACGGAGTGGGGGGATCGGACACCGGGGAGCTGTTTTTT.

On this clonotype: Sequence at one end of the junction differs from germline and may be a read error. The chain has TRBV11-2 and TRBJ2-1; TRBD2 matches 12 bases. Germline CDR1 reads SGHAT; CDR2 reads FQNNGV. CDR3 size: 16 residues. CDR3 protein: CASSLDLAGGPEEQLF. The CDR3 bases are TGTGCCAGCAGCTTAGATCTAGCGGGGGGGCCAGAGGAGCAGTTATTC. Together with reference TRBV11-2 and TRBJ2-1, the CDR3 gives the full variable domain: EAGVAQSPRYKIIEKRQSVAFWCNPISGHATLYWYQQILGQGPKLLIQFQNNGVVDDSQLPKDRFSAERLKGVDSTLKIQPAKLEDSAVYLCASSLDLAGGPEEQLFGPGTRLTVL.

The sample holds a few counts of this clonotype. V is TRBV12-3 or TRBV12-4 and J is TRBJ2-1; 7 bases are shared with TRBD2. There are 16 residues in the CDR3. V shed 7 bases, J shed 7 bases, and the junction held 16 bases outside the gene matches. The CDR3 here is CASTGFSGGAKNEQFF. DNA of the CDR3: TGTGCCAGCACCGGTTTTTCGGGGGGTGCAAAAAATGAGCAGTTCTTC.

This clonotype was picked up a small number of times. V is TRBV30 and J is TRBJ1-6; 11 positions agree with TRBD1. Trimming removed 7 bases from V and 6 bases from J; junction bases left unmatched: 5. Germline CDR1 is GTSNPN and CDR2 is SVGIG (reference sequence). This CDR3 contains 14 residues. CDR3 coding DNA: TGTGCCTCGAGGACAGGGGGCTTTAATTCACCCCTCCACTTT. As protein: CASRTGGFNSPLHF.

This clonotype was seen more than once but under ten times. The rearrangement joins TRBV10-3 to TRBJ2-1, with D perhaps matching TRBD1 (6 bases). The V end was cut by 11 bases, the J end by 4 bases, with 9 bases between. CDR3 length equals 11 residues. The germline gives CDR1 ENHRY, CDR2 SYGVKD. This CDR3 reads CAVTGYNEQFF. The CDR3 DNA sequence: TGTGCCGTAACAGGGTACAATGAGCAGTTCTTC.

This clonotype is medium-sized. The chain has TRBV6-6 and TRBJ1-2; the match to TRBD1 covers 7 bases. The junction had 10 bases not matched to a gene; V was cut back by 7 bases and J by 8 bases. This CDR3 contains 13 residues. CDR1 and CDR2 from the germline V gene are MNHNY and SVGAGI (reference sequence). The CDR3, as DNA: TGTGCCAGCACCGTTACAGGGGAGGTCGGCTACACCTTC. Translated: CASTVTGEVGYTF.

This clonotype came up many times. The gene calls are TRBV5-1 and TRBJ2-5; possibly TRBD1 or TRBD2 for D (5 bases each). CDR3 size: 15 residues. V dropped 0 bases and J dropped 5 bases, with 14 bases sitting between them. The germline gives CDR1 SGHRS, CDR2 YFSETQ. CDR3 sequence (DNA): TGCGCCAGCAGCTTGGGGGGCCACCCGGGGGAGACCCAGTACTTC. It translates to CASSLGGHPGETQYF. Complete variable domain (other parts from reference TRBV5-1 and TRBJ2-5): KAGVTQTPRYLIKTRGQQVTLSCSPISGHRSVSWYQQTPGQGLQFLFEYFSETQRNKGNFPGRFSGRQFSNSRSEMNVSTLELGDSALYLCASSLGGHPGETQYFGPGTRLLVL.

This clonotype has at least ten counts. The rearrangement uses TRBV2 and TRBJ2-3; TRBD2 matches 10 bases. V was clipped by 7 bases and J by 2 bases; unmatched bases: 9. The CDR3 has 16 amino acids. Germline loops: CDR1 SNHLY, CDR2 FYNNEI. The CDR3 here is CASKLAGGSFTDTQYF. The CDR3 region has the DNA TGTGCCAGCAAATTAGCGGGGGGCTCTTTCACAGATACGCAGTATTTT.

The chain combines TRBV24-1 with TRBJ2-1; 7 nucleotides agree with TRBD2. Germline V gene data show CDR1 as KGHDR and CDR2 as SFDVKD. The V segment lost 1 base and the J segment 6 bases; nucleotides outside the gene matches: 11. This CDR3 spans 17 amino acids. The CDR3, as DNA: TGTGCCACCAGTGATTTTTCGGCGGGGGAGGTGGTCAATGAGCAGTTCTTC. Its translation: CATSDFSAGEVVNEQFF.

This clonotype was seen a few times. The gene calls are TRBV12-3 or TRBV12-4 and TRBJ2-2, with D maybe TRBD2 (6 bases). V shed 7 bases and J shed 1 base, with 19 bases lying between them. The CDR3 runs to 17 residues. The CDR3 reads CASNPTGGGKNTGELFF. The CDR3 DNA sequence: TGTGCCAGCAATCCTACCGGTGGGGGGAAGAACACCGGGGAGCTGTTTTTT.

This clonotype was seen only a few times. The rearrangement links TRBV6-6 to TRBJ1-5; 8 bases map to TRBD1. The CDR3 sequence is 15 residues long. V dropped 6 bases and J dropped 0; count of bases not matched to a gene: 4. Looked up from germline, CDR1 is MNHNY and CDR2 is SVGAGI (reference sequence). The CDR3 is CASRDRVYSNQPQHF. Here the CDR3 DNA reads TGTGCCAGCAGGGACAGGGTCTATAGCAATCAGCCCCAGCATTTT.

The chain has TRBV7-2 and TRBJ1-5; the D is unclear. Trimming took 1 base from V and 5 from J, leaving 12 bases between them. Germline assignment: CDR1 SGHTA and CDR2 FQGNSA. The CDR3 consists of 15 residues. CDR3 in DNA: TGTGCCAGCAGCTTAGTGGCGGCAGGAGATCAGCCCCAGCATTTT. Its protein product is CASSLVAAGDQPQHF.

This CDR3 reads CASRPGGAETQYF. CDR3 in DNA: TGTGCCAGCAGGCCGGGGGGGGCGGAGACCCAGTACTTC. The chain uses TRBV6-2 or TRBV6-3 and TRBJ2-5; TRBD2 aligns across 8 bases. This CDR3 region has 13 residues. J gave up 5 bases and V 6 bases, and 5 bases lay outside the gene matches. Germline V gives CDR1 MNHEY, CDR2 SVGEGT.